Listed below are T cell receptor beta chains from one sample, sequenced in a study of cytomegalovirus exposure and HLA in healthy donors. The method was immunoSEQ multiplex PCR; TCRdb's version includes in-frame clones alone and lacks a portion of them. The sample contains 110,000 to 150,000 clones, roughly 80% of which appear only once. Sequenced: PBMCs. Every receptor here comes from a woman aged 40 to 50 in good health and CMV-seronegative. Each CDR3 is given with its conserved first and last residue. The order of the fields is V gene, clone size, CDR3 length, CDR3 protein. Part of the rows lack a size; the others show once, few, many or a class for expanded clones.

>TRBV10-1|NA|15
CASSEVASSYNEQFF
>TRBV30|NA|14
CAWSGLALTGELFF
>TRBV6-1|NA|15
CASSLFGQLDTEAFF
>TRBV2|NA|12
CASTSGVYEQYF
>TRBV5-5|NA|18
CASSLAFRQSSYNSPLHF
>TRBV19|NA|13
CASTGQGVHEQFF
>TRBV10-3|NA|13
CAIGTSGYNEQFF
>TRBV19|NA|14
CASSIDIEHHTQYF
>TRBV5-1|NA|15
CASSNPERGTDTQYF
>TRBV6-6|NA|15
CASSPGQDQTYEQYF
>TRBV6-1|NA|20
CASSEAPGGLRLPLYYEQYF
>TRBV10-1|NA|15
CASSNSGTSTDTQYF
>TRBV30|NA|13
CAWEGASGQPQHF
>TRBV2|NA|14
CASAGRVRNQPQHF
>TRBV10-1|NA|14
CASSTSDYTGELFF
>TRBV29-1|NA|15
CSVGVQTGGPNEQFF
>TRBV5-5|NA|15
CASSLQWTLAYEQYF
>TRBV5-6|NA|15
CASSFTTGSGNTIYF
>TRBV5-1|NA|15
CASSSRGDPNSPLHF
>TRBV19|NA|13
CASSRDSDDTQYF
>TRBV27|NA|16
CASSLSPAGVYNEQFF
>TRBV19|few|17
CASSISRDRGLNTEAFF
>TRBV30|few|14
CAWSVTGVGGEAFF
>TRBV30|NA|13
CAWSGTGNTEAFF
>TRBV30|NA|14
CASPGTGSKDTQYF
>TRBV27|NA|14
CASSYPDRLDTQYF
>TRBV5-1|NA|16
CASSPTGAVPNEKLFF
>TRBV7-2|NA|12
CASSLQGARQYF
>TRBV6-1|few|15
CASLGYREMNTEAFF
>TRBV5-1|NA|13
CASSWQGADTQYF
>TRBV19|NA|14
CASSADRGTYGYTF
>TRBV29-1|NA|12
CSVVVRGNEQYF
>TRBV19|NA|15
CASSPGTGAGYGYTF
>TRBV7-9|NA|14
CSSSDDRALYGYTF
>TRBV7-9|NA|12
CASSPGAYGYTF
>TRBV6-1|NA|13
CASSAQPGYEQYF